This T cell receptor (beta chain) was retrieved from a study of T-cell memory formation after mild COVID-19. Overall study context: Largely, TCR clusters stayed within a single donor.

There are a few counts of this clonotype. TCRdb passed the 5' RACE reads through MiXCR, listing each CDR3 protein once. This sample has 190,000 or so distinct CDR3 sequences; about 21% occur once, and the top ten carry roughly 23%. CDR1 is MNHEY and CDR2 is SMNVEV in the germline V gene (reference sequence). The CDR3 sequence is 13 residues long. The sequencing sample was made of PBMCs or a T cell subset sorted from them (not recorded which). The TCR originated in an adult woman who had mild COVID-19 (a few samples of this study predate the infection). Cell type and time point are not known. V and J are TRBV27 and TRBJ2-1; 9 bases agree with TRBD2. Here the CDR3 reads CRKRGAPYNEQFF. The DNA for the CDR3 is TGTCGTAAGCGGGGGGCGCCTTACAATGAGCAGTTCTTC.